Listed below are T cell receptor beta chains from one sample, sequenced in a study of cytomegalovirus exposure and HLA in healthy donors. The data were produced by immunoSEQ multiplex PCR, yet TCRdb's version contains in-frame clones alone and is incomplete. The sample consists of roughly 45,000 clones, roughly 94% of them appearing once. The specimen was PBMCs. These receptors were collected from a woman between 18 and 29 years old in good health and CMV-seropositive. The CDR3 runs from the conserved cysteine through the conserved F or W. Fields, in order: CDR3 protein, CDR3 DNA, clone size, J gene, V gene, D gene. A D gene is named only where the DNA matches it firmly. Not every row has a clone size; where given, it reads once, few, many or a size class.

CDR3aa: CASSEEAGGNQPQHF
CDR3nt: TGTGCCAGCAGTGAAGAGGCAGGGGGCAATCAGCCCCAGCATTTT
abundance: few
j_gene: TRBJ1-5
v_gene: TRBV6-1
d_gene: NA

CDR3aa: CASSTSDRDAQYF
CDR3nt: TGTGCCAGCAGCACCTCCGACAGGGACGCGCAGTATTTT
abundance: NA
j_gene: TRBJ2-3
v_gene: TRBV7-3
d_gene: TRBD1

CDR3aa: CASSPNAASETQYF
CDR3nt: TGTGCCAGCAGCCCCAATGCGGCTTCAGAGACCCAGTACTTC
abundance: NA
j_gene: TRBJ2-5
v_gene: TRBV7-3
d_gene: NA

CDR3aa: CASSPDRYPYEQYF
CDR3nt: TGTGCCAGCAGTCCCGACAGGTATCCCTACGAGCAGTACTTC
abundance: NA
j_gene: TRBJ2-7
v_gene: TRBV5-5
d_gene: NA

CDR3aa: CASSEGGDEQFF
CDR3nt: TGTGCCAGCAGCGAGGGCGGGGATGAGCAGTTCTTC
abundance: NA
j_gene: TRBJ2-1
v_gene: TRBV5-4
d_gene: NA

CDR3aa: CASSLYGLAGRNEQFF
CDR3nt: TGTGCCAGCAGCTTATATGGACTAGCGGGACGCAATGAGCAGTTCTTC
abundance: NA
j_gene: TRBJ2-1
v_gene: TRBV7-9
d_gene: TRBD2

CDR3aa: CASSSSRFDRGQNTEAFF
CDR3nt: TGCGCCAGCAGTTCCAGTCGTTTTGACAGGGGGCAGAACACTGAAGCTTTCTTT
abundance: few
j_gene: TRBJ1-1
v_gene: TRBV10-1
d_gene: TRBD1

CDR3aa: CASSALAGGRTDTQYF
CDR3nt: TGTGCCAGCAGCGCTCTAGCGGGAGGGCGCACAGATACGCAGTATTTT
abundance: NA
j_gene: TRBJ2-3
v_gene: TRBV11-3
d_gene: TRBD2

CDR3aa: CASSWGQGSDEQFF
CDR3nt: TGCGCCAGCAGCTGGGGACAGGGGTCCGATGAGCAGTTCTTC
abundance: NA
j_gene: TRBJ2-1
v_gene: TRBV5-1
d_gene: TRBD1

CDR3aa: CAWRDRGPNEQFF
CDR3nt: TGTGCCTGGAGGGACAGGGGCCCCAATGAGCAGTTCTTC
abundance: once
j_gene: TRBJ2-1
v_gene: TRBV30
d_gene: TRBD1

CDR3aa: CASSYRTGEGNEQFF
CDR3nt: TGCGCCAGCAGCTACAGGACAGGGGAAGGCAATGAGCAGTTCTTC
abundance: NA
j_gene: TRBJ2-1
v_gene: TRBV5-1
d_gene: TRBD1

CDR3aa: CASSILGQLYGYTF
CDR3nt: TGTGCCAGTAGTATTCTTGGGCAGCTTTATGGCTACACCTTC
abundance: once
j_gene: TRBJ1-2
v_gene: TRBV19
d_gene: NA

CDR3aa: CASIDFGTGVIYEQYF
CDR3nt: TGTGCCAGCATCGATTTCGGGACAGGAGTTATCTACGAGCAGTACTTC
abundance: NA
j_gene: TRBJ2-7
v_gene: TRBV7-9
d_gene: TRBD1

CDR3aa: CASSQATGFGAKNIQYF
CDR3nt: TGCGCCAGCAGCCAAGCAACGGGGTTCGGGGCCAAAAACATTCAGTACTTC
abundance: few
j_gene: TRBJ2-4
v_gene: TRBV4-1
d_gene: NA

CDR3aa: CASSWQGSPEAFF
CDR3nt: TGCGCCAGCAGCTGGCAGGGGAGCCCTGAAGCTTTCTTT
abundance: NA
j_gene: TRBJ1-1
v_gene: TRBV5-1
d_gene: NA

CDR3aa: CTSSQDRGEQYF
CDR3nt: TGCACCAGCAGCCAAGACAGGGGCGAGCAGTACTTC
abundance: NA
j_gene: TRBJ2-7
v_gene: TRBV1
d_gene: NA

CDR3aa: CASSPGLAGGPYGEQYF
CDR3nt: TGTGCCAGCAGCCCCGGACTAGCGGGAGGGCCCTACGGCGAGCAGTACTTC
abundance: NA
j_gene: TRBJ2-7
v_gene: TRBV5-4
d_gene: TRBD2

CDR3aa: CASSPGGSSYNEQFF
CDR3nt: TGTGCCAGCAGCCCAGGGGGAAGCTCCTACAATGAGCAGTTCTTC
abundance: NA
j_gene: TRBJ2-1
v_gene: TRBV27
d_gene: TRBD1

CDR3aa: CASRHTPQGQLNQPQHF
CDR3nt: TGTGCCAGCAGGCACACACCCCAGGGACAGCTAAATCAGCCCCAGCATTTT
abundance: NA
j_gene: TRBJ1-5
v_gene: TRBV28
d_gene: TRBD1

CDR3aa: CASRVNRGTLRDEQFF
CDR3nt: TGTGCCAGTAGGGTCAACAGGGGGACTTTACGCGATGAGCAGTTCTTC
abundance: NA
j_gene: TRBJ2-1
v_gene: TRBV19
d_gene: TRBD1

CDR3aa: CASSLDLAGAYEQYF
CDR3nt: TGTGCCAGCAGCTTAGATTTAGCGGGAGCCTACGAGCAGTACTTC
abundance: NA
j_gene: TRBJ2-7
v_gene: TRBV7-2
d_gene: TRBD2

CDR3aa: CSVVQGLGTQYF
CDR3nt: TGCAGCGTCGTACAGGGATTGGGGACCCAGTACTTC
abundance: NA
j_gene: TRBJ2-5
v_gene: TRBV29-1
d_gene: NA

CDR3aa: CASTAGGNQPQHF
CDR3nt: TGTGCCAGCACCGCAGGGGGCAATCAGCCCCAGCATTTT
abundance: NA
j_gene: TRBJ1-5
v_gene: TRBV7-9
d_gene: NA

CDR3aa: CASSQDPGGSDTQYF
CDR3nt: TGTGCCAGCAGCCAAGATCCGGGAGGGAGTGATACGCAGTATTTT
abundance: once
j_gene: TRBJ2-3
v_gene: TRBV4-2
d_gene: TRBD2

CDR3aa: CASSLPKQGYEQYF
CDR3nt: TGTGCCAGCAGCTTACCGAAACAGGGCTACGAGCAGTACTTC
abundance: NA
j_gene: TRBJ2-7
v_gene: TRBV7-2
d_gene: NA

CDR3aa: CASSSQVPGNEQFF
CDR3nt: TGTGCCAGCAGCTCTCAAGTCCCAGGGAATGAGCAGTTCTTC
abundance: NA
j_gene: TRBJ2-1
v_gene: TRBV5-4
d_gene: NA

CDR3aa: CASSVGPGTAGETQYF
CDR3nt: TGTGCCAGCAGCGTAGGTCCCGGGACCGCGGGGGAGACCCAGTACTTC
abundance: NA
j_gene: TRBJ2-5
v_gene: TRBV9
d_gene: NA

CDR3aa: CASSDSAGSGANVLTF
CDR3nt: TGTGCCAGCAGTGACTCGGCAGGGTCCGGGGCCAACGTCCTGACTTTC
abundance: NA
j_gene: TRBJ2-6
v_gene: TRBV6-4
d_gene: NA

CDR3aa: CASSIRNGGGYTF
CDR3nt: TGTGCCAGTAGTATTCGAAACGGGGGAGGCTACACCTTC
abundance: NA
j_gene: TRBJ1-2
v_gene: TRBV19
d_gene: NA

CDR3aa: CASSEALGQGAETQYF
CDR3nt: TGTGCCAGCAGTGAAGCGCTGGGGCAGGGGGCTGAGACCCAGTACTTC
abundance: NA
j_gene: TRBJ2-5
v_gene: TRBV6-1
d_gene: TRBD1

CDR3aa: CASSPGLAGGLDEQFF
CDR3nt: TGTGCCAGCAGCCCAGGACTAGCGGGAGGCTTGGATGAGCAGTTCTTC
abundance: once
j_gene: TRBJ2-1
v_gene: TRBV6-4
d_gene: TRBD2

CDR3aa: CATPSVERGGNGYTF
CDR3nt: TGTGCCACCCCCAGCGTCGAAAGGGGGGGGAATGGCTACACCTTC
abundance: NA
j_gene: TRBJ1-2
v_gene: TRBV28
d_gene: NA

CDR3aa: CASSQGGTGSRYGYTF
CDR3nt: TGCGCCAGCAGCCAAGGGGGGACAGGGAGTCGGTATGGCTACACCTTC
abundance: NA
j_gene: TRBJ1-2
v_gene: TRBV4-3
d_gene: TRBD1

CDR3aa: CAWSGRSGGRGGEKLFF
CDR3nt: TGTGCCTGGAGTGGACGGTCGGGGGGACGGGGTGGTGAAAAACTGTTTTTT
abundance: NA
j_gene: TRBJ1-4
v_gene: TRBV30
d_gene: NA

CDR3aa: CASSNFKWETALTEAFF
CDR3nt: TGTGCCAGCAGCAACTTTAAATGGGAGACTGCGTTGACTGAAGCTTTCTTT
abundance: NA
j_gene: TRBJ1-1
v_gene: TRBV21-1
d_gene: NA

CDR3aa: CASSKSPETDTQYF
CDR3nt: TGTGCCAGCAGCAAATCCCCGGAGACAGATACGCAGTATTTT
abundance: NA
j_gene: TRBJ2-3
v_gene: TRBV7-9
d_gene: NA

CDR3aa: CASSLELNQPQHF
CDR3nt: TGTGCCAGCAGCTTAGAACTAAATCAGCCCCAGCATTTT
abundance: NA
j_gene: TRBJ1-5
v_gene: TRBV7-2
d_gene: NA

CDR3aa: CASALSRDRGQGNQPQHF
CDR3nt: TGTGCCAGCGCCTTGTCCCGGGACAGGGGCCAGGGCAATCAGCCCCAGCATTTT
abundance: NA
j_gene: TRBJ1-5
v_gene: TRBV2
d_gene: TRBD1

CDR3aa: CASSYSSYEQYF
CDR3nt: TGTGCCAGCAGTTACAGCTCCTACGAGCAGTACTTC
abundance: once
j_gene: TRBJ2-7
v_gene: TRBV28
d_gene: NA

CDR3aa: CASSYVSQVSNQPQHF
CDR3nt: TGTGCCAGCAGTTACGTCTCTCAGGTTAGCAATCAGCCCCAGCATTTT
abundance: NA
j_gene: TRBJ1-5
v_gene: TRBV6-6
d_gene: NA

CDR3aa: CASSPSGGPYNSPLHF
CDR3nt: TGTGCCAGCAGCCCCAGCGGTGGGCCCTATAATTCACCCCTCCACTTT
abundance: NA
j_gene: TRBJ1-6
v_gene: TRBV11-2
d_gene: NA

CDR3aa: CASSPAGRVGLYEQYF
CDR3nt: TGTGCCAGCAGCCCCGCGGGTCGGGTAGGGCTCTACGAGCAGTACTTC
abundance: NA
j_gene: TRBJ2-7
v_gene: TRBV7-6
d_gene: NA

CDR3aa: CASSQDPSRRGSYEQYF
CDR3nt: TGCGCCAGCAGCCAAGATCCGTCTAGGCGCGGCTCCTACGAGCAGTACTTC
abundance: NA
j_gene: TRBJ2-7
v_gene: TRBV4-3
d_gene: NA

CDR3aa: CSVDRVGEQYF
CDR3nt: TGCAGCGTTGACAGGGTAGGTGAGCAGTACTTC
abundance: NA
j_gene: TRBJ2-7
v_gene: TRBV29-1
d_gene: NA

CDR3aa: CASSFIDRTGELFF
CDR3nt: TGTGCCAGCAGCTTTATCGACAGAACTGGGGAGCTGTTTTTT
abundance: NA
j_gene: TRBJ2-2
v_gene: TRBV5-6
d_gene: NA

CDR3aa: CAWRGIGRFGQYF
CDR3nt: TGTGCCTGGAGGGGCATAGGGAGATTCGGGCAGTACTTC
abundance: NA
j_gene: TRBJ2-7
v_gene: TRBV30
d_gene: NA

CDR3aa: CASSVEGQQPQHF
CDR3nt: TGTGCCAGCAGCGTAGAAGGACAACAGCCCCAGCATTTT
abundance: NA
j_gene: TRBJ1-5
v_gene: TRBV9
d_gene: NA

CDR3aa: CASSFLRGLATYEQYF
CDR3nt: TGTGCCAGCAGTTTTTTAAGGGGACTAGCCACCTACGAGCAGTACTTC
abundance: NA
j_gene: TRBJ2-7
v_gene: TRBV28
d_gene: TRBD2

CDR3aa: CASSDSGQGSYNEQFF
CDR3nt: TGTGCCAGCAGTGACTCGGGACAGGGGTCCTACAATGAGCAGTTCTTC
abundance: NA
j_gene: TRBJ2-1
v_gene: TRBV6-4
d_gene: TRBD1

CDR3aa: CASTWTDGKRKLFF
CDR3nt: TGTGCCAGCACCTGGACAGACGGAAAGAGAAAACTGTTTTTT
abundance: NA
j_gene: TRBJ1-4
v_gene: TRBV6-1
d_gene: NA